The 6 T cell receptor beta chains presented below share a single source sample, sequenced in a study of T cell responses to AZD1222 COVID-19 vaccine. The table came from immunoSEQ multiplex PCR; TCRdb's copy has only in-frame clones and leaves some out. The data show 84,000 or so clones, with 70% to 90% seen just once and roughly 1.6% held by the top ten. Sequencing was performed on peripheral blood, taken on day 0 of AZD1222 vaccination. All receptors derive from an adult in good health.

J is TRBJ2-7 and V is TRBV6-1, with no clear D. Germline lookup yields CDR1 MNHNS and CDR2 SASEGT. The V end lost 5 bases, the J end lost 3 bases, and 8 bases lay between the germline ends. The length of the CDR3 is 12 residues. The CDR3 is CASSSTIYEQYF. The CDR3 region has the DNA TGTGCCAGCAGTTCCACGATCTACGAGCAGTACTTC.

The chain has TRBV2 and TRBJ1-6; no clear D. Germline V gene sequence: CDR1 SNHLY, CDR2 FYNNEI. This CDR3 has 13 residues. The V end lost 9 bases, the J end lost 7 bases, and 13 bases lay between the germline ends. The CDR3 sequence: CASEEARNSPLHF. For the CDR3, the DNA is TGTGCCAGTGAAGAGGCTCGGAATTCACCCCTCCACTTT.

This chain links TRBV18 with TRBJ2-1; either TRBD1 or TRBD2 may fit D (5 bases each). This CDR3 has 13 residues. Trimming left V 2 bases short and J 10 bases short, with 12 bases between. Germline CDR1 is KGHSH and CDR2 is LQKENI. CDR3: CASSPSVGEEQFF. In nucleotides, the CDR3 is TGTGCCAGCTCACCATCTGTGGGGGAAGAGCAGTTCTTC.

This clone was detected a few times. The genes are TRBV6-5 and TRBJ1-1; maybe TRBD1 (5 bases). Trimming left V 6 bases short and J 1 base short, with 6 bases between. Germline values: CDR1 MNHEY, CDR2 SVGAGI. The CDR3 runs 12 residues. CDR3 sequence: CASRGANTEAFF. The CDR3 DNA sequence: TGTGCCAGCAGAGGGGCGAACACTGAAGCTTTCTTT.

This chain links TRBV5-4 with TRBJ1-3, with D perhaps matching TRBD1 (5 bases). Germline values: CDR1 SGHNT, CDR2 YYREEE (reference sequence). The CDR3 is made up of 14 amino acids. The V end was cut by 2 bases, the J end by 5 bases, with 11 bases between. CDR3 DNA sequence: TGTGCCAGCAGCTTCCCGGACACCCGAAACACCATATATTTT. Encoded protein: CASSFPDTRNTIYF.

In DNA form, the CDR3 reads TGTGCCTGGAGTGTTCCTTACAGGGGGTTGGATCAGCCCCAGCATTTT. Translation: CAWSVPYRGLDQPQHF. This chain uses TRBV30 with TRBJ1-5, with 8 nucleotides matching TRBD1. Germline V lookup: CDR1 GTSNPN, CDR2 SVGIG (reference sequence). The CDR3 has 16 residues. Losses at the gene ends were 0 bases for V and 5 bases for J; bases not matched to a gene: 9. The variable domain in full, completed from reference TRBV30 and TRBJ1-5, reads SQTIHQWPATLVQPVGSPLSLECTVEGTSNPNLYWYRQAAGRGLQLLFYSVGIGQISSEVPQNLSASRPQDRQFILSSKKLLLSDSGFYLCAWSVPYRGLDQPQHFGDGTRLSIL.